This T cell receptor (beta chain) is drawn from a study of lymphopenia after photon versus proton radiotherapy. The study's findings and limits: Post-nadir TCR diversity decline inversely tracked overall survival among those who died. Oligoclonal CD8+ Temra expansion after nadir drove photon patients' diversity drop. Proton therapy kept repertoires fairly stable, unlike photons, which gained effector/memory cells.

The CDR3 is 15 amino acids. V gave up 5 bases and J gave up 2 bases; unmatched junction bases: 9. CDR1 is SGDLS, CDR2 YYNGEE, per germline. Points on this clone: Its antigen is as yet unknown.

This table comes from immunoSEQ multiplex PCR, and its TCRdb copy is limited to in-frame clones, with some not included. The table includes around 150,000 clones, roughly nine tenths detected once. The V and J genes are TRBV9 and TRBJ1-1; 7 bases align to TRBD1. The sequences come from peripheral blood, collected from a patient treated with photon-based radiotherapy. This clonotype originated in a middle-aged man with gastric cancer. The CDR3 DNA reads as TGTGCCAGCAGTCCTTCAGGGGGGTACAACACTGAAGCTTTCTTT. It codes for CASSPSGGYNTEAFF.